This T cell receptor beta chain was sequenced in a study of beta chain features in type 1 diabetes. Post-sort purity exceeded 98% for all sorted populations. This CDR3 is 14 amino acids long. CDR1 is LNHDA and CDR2 is SQIVND in the germline V gene (reference sequence). The V and J ends lost 6 bases and 4 bases, in that order; junction bases with no gene match: 7. Every isolated RNA sample was fully reverse transcribed, so sequencing captured expressed TCRB transcripts. Produced via immunoSEQ multiplex PCR; TCRdb's table is partial and in-frame only. Altogether 150,000 to 200,000 clones are present, around an eighth being singletons, with the ten largest covering less than 0.7%.

The chain recombines TRBV19 with TRBJ2-5, with TRBD1 matching over 8 bases. The specimen sequenced was central memory CD4+ T cells from blood. This receptor was taken from a woman under 30 in good health. CDR3 amino acids: CASRSGGGGETQYF. The CDR3 DNA follows: TGTGCCAGTAGGTCAGGGGGCGGCGGAGAGACCCAGTACTTC.